The present TCR beta chain was sequenced within a study of blood T cell repertoires in COVID-19. In the study overall: There were acute and convalescent COVID-19 samples, and they came from the United States, Italy and Spain. In each case, the material was cDNA or gDNA derived from T cells, B-cell-depleted T cells, or PBMCs.

There are 14 residues in the CDR3. Trimming cost V 4 bases and J 7 bases, with 16 bases left between them. Germline loops: CDR1 SGHNT, CDR2 YYREEE (reference sequence). Original analysis: Amplifying reference gene primers gave estimates of nucleated cell counts. Sequenced by immunoSEQ multiplex PCR; TCRdb stores in-frame clones only, minus some. V and J calls and clone size are as listed in that table; D and trimming were resolved from the DNA. The table includes about 120,000 clones, 85% detected once. The V and J genes are TRBV5-4 and TRBJ2-3, with D possibly matching TRBD2 (7 bases). The source of this sequence is a human donor in a cohort sampled during active COVID-19. Material: peripheral blood. The CDR3 coding sequence is TGTGCCAGCAGCGGGGGGGCCATGATAAATACGCAGTATTTT. This translates into CASSGGAMINTQYF.